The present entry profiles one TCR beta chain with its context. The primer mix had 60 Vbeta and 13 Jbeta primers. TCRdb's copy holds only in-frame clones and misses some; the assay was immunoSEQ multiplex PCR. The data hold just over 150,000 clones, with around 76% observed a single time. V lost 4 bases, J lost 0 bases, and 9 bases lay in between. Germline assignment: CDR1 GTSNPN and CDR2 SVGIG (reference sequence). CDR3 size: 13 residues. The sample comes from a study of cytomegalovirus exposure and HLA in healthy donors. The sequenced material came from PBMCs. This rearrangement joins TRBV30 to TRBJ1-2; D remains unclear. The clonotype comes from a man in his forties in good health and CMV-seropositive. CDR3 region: CAWNLGANYGYTF. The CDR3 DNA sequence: TGTGCCTGGAACCTTGGAGCTAACTATGGCTACACCTTC.